This T cell receptor (beta chain) was profiled in a study of cytotoxic CD8 clonotypes in ibrutinib-treated CLL. Findings and caveats of the study: Public clonotypes showed up rarely, and on treatment they shrank or held steady. Against age-matched healthy donors, baseline clonality ran higher and tracked circulating CD8+ T-cell counts. Clonality grew at ibrutinib response; at progression, it decreased back toward baseline.

With sequencing, the targeted depth ranged from 1 in 200,000 to 1 in 1 million T cells. TCRdb keeps only in-frame clones here, not all; method: immunoSEQ multiplex PCR. The sample yields 9,300 or so clones, over 55% seen once. Germline lookup yields CDR1 SGHVS and CDR2 FNYEAQ. This CDR3 has 11 residues. With 8 bases removed from V and 4 bases from J, the gap between germline ends came to 6 bases. Points on this clone: Antigen: not known.

The chain has TRBV7-6 and TRBJ1-3, with D unresolved. Here the sequenced sample was PBMCs, taken before ibrutinib treatment. The source of this sequence is a human donor with chronic lymphocytic leukemia. The DNA of the CDR3 is TGTGCCAGCGCGGCCGGAAACACCATATATTTT. It encodes CASAAGNTIYF.